Listed below are T cell receptor beta chains from one sample, sequenced in a study of CD8+CD57+ T cells in acquired aplastic anemia. TCRdb re-derived calls from the reads in MiXCR, one entry per CDR3 protein. The data contain under 200,000 distinct CDR3 sequences, around 60% of them seen just once; the ten biggest clones take up roughly 42%. Sample: sorted CD4+, CD8+, or CD8+CD57+ T cells (not recorded which) from PBMCs. These receptors all stem from a human donor in good health. CDR3s include the opening cysteine and the closing phenylalanine or tryptophan. The D gene is left open where the match is weak. For some rows the clone size is stated as once, few or many, or as a class when expanded; others skip it.

J gene,clone size,V gene,D gene,CDR3 DNA,CDR3 protein
TRBJ1-1,NA,TRBV9,NA,TGTGCCAGCAGCGTAGCGACGGACACTGAAGCTTTCTTT,CASSVATDTEAFF
TRBJ2-1,many,TRBV3-1,TRBD2,TGTGCCAGCAGCCAAGGACTAGCGGTAGGGCATGAGCAGTTCTTC,CASSQGLAVGHEQFF
TRBJ1-5,many,TRBV20-1,NA,TGCAGTGCTAAACAAATACCGGACACGAATAGCAATCAGCCCCAGCATTTT,CSAKQIPDTNSNQPQHF
TRBJ2-2,NA,TRBV15,NA,TGTGCCACCACAGGGGAGGGCACCGGGGAGCTGTTTTTT,CATTGEGTGELFF
TRBJ1-5,NA,TRBV12-3/TRBV12-4,TRBD1,TGTGCCAGCAGTCCGGACAGGGGGATTGTGCCCCAGCATTTT,CASSPDRGIVPQHF
TRBJ2-7,NA,TRBV29-1,TRBD2,TGTGCCTGGAGTTTGGGAGGGCCTGGCGAGCAGTACTTC,CAWSLGGPGEQYF
TRBJ2-1,NA,TRBV20-1,NA,TGCAGTGCTAGGATGGCGGGGGCGCTCTTC,CSARMAGALF
TRBJ2-6,once,TRBV15,NA,TGTGCCACCAGCAGAACCCACGGACAGTTCTCTGGGGCCAACGTCCTGACTTTC,CATSRTHGQFSGANVLTF
TRBJ2-5,NA,TRBV29-1,TRBD2,TGCAGCGTTGGTCCCGGGGGGCAAGAGACCCAGTACTTC,CSVGPGGQETQYF
TRBJ2-7,NA,TRBV6-5,NA,TGTGCCAGCAGGACGGTCTACGAGCAGTACTTC,CASRTVYEQYF
TRBJ2-7,many,TRBV2,NA,TGTGCCAGCATGGGATCGACCTCCTACGAGCAGTACTTC,CASMGSTSYEQYF
TRBJ1-3,few,TRBV29-1,NA,TGCAGCGCAAGGGAGGCGTACTCTGGAAACACCATATATTTT,CSAREAYSGNTIYF
TRBJ2-1,many,TRBV20-1,NA,TGCAGTGCTAGAGATAGGCGGGGTAACAATGAGCAGTTCTTC,CSARDRRGNNEQFF
TRBJ1-1,many,TRBV12-3/TRBV12-4,NA,TGTGCCAGCAGTGAGCCAGGCAGGAACACTGAAGCTTTCTTT,CASSEPGRNTEAFF
TRBJ2-4,NA,TRBV4-3,NA,TGCGCCAGCAGCCAAACACGGGACGCAAGGGGCATTCAGTACTTC,CASSQTRDARGIQYF
TRBJ2-2,NA,TRBV20-1,TRBD2,TGCAGTGCTAGACTAGCGGGGGGAACCGGGGAGCTGTTTTTT,CSARLAGGTGELFF
TRBJ2-6,NA,TRBV20-1,NA,TGCAGTGCTAGGGTCGTCCTGACTTTC,CSARVVLTF
TRBJ1-1,NA,TRBV7-2,NA,TGTGCCAGCAGCCAACAACAGGGTTTGGGGAACACTGAAGCTTTCTTT,CASSQQQGLGNTEAFF